These 12 T cell receptor beta chains originate from one sample sequenced in a study of blood T cell repertoires in COVID-19 (dated by TCRdb to 2018 to 2021). The receptor library was made with the immunoSEQ multiplex PCR assay. Drawn from immuneACCESS, this table holds only the in-frame rearrangements with V and J called that TCRdb kept. Clones are partly lost; checked studies trace under half to an unresolved V gene and leave the rest unexplained. The sample yields roughly 65,000 clones; under 85% were counted once. The ten largest make up 16% of the sample. Sequenced input: peripheral blood. The receptor source for this set is a man aged 60 to 75 with acute or convalescent COVID-19.

V is TRBV4-1 and J is TRBJ2-7; maybe TRBD1 (5 bases). V was clipped by 0 bases and J by 6 bases, with 12 bases between them. The germline CDR1 and CDR2 sequences are MGHRA and YSYEKL. The CDR3 consists of 14 residues. The CDR3 loop is CASSQEGRAAEQYF. CDR3 DNA sequence: TGCGCCAGCAGCCAAGAAGGCAGGGCGGCCGAGCAGTACTTC.

There are a few counts of this clone. V usage is TRBV5-8 and J usage is TRBJ2-7; D may be TRBD2 (6 bases). This CDR3 has 13 residues. Germline values: CDR1 SGHTS, CDR2 YDEGEE. The germline V and J ends were trimmed by 2 bases and 6 bases, with 12 bases remaining between them. CDR3 in DNA: TGTGCCAGCAGCTTTGGGGGGAGCAGCGAGCAGTACTTC. This gives the protein CASSFGGSSEQYF.

The chain links TRBV15 to TRBJ2-5; TRBD2 is a possible D gene (5 bases). CDR1 is LNHNV, CDR2 YYDKDF, per germline (reference sequence). This CDR3 has 16 residues. The ends were cut back, 1 base at V and 5 bases at J, with 17 bases in the middle. Here the CDR3 reads CATSRVINLGSETQYF. The CDR3 nucleotides are TGTGCCACCAGCAGAGTAATTAATTTGGGGAGTGAGACCCAGTACTTC.

The J gene is TRBJ2-4, the V gene TRBV3-1 (or the pseudogene TRBV3-2); D is perhaps TRBD1 (5 bases). From germline, CDR1 is LGHDT and CDR2 YNNKEL (reference sequence). CDR3 length equals 15 residues. V was pared by 0 bases and J by 6 bases, with 12 bases between. CDR3 amino acids: CASSQESKQANIQYF. DNA of the CDR3: TGTGCCAGCAGCCAAGAAAGCAAACAGGCAAACATTCAGTACTTC.

The rearrangement joins TRBV4-1 to TRBJ2-7; D unresolved. The CDR3 runs 13 residues. Looked up from germline, CDR1 is MGHRA and CDR2 is YSYEKL. Trimming took 3 bases from V and 1 from J, leaving 7 bases between them. CDR3 protein: CASSQSQSYEQYF. The CDR3 coding sequence is TGCGCCAGCAGCCAGTCCCAGTCCTACGAGCAGTACTTC.

The chain couples TRBV6-2 or TRBV6-3 to TRBJ1-1; TRBD1 might be the D (6 bases). V shed 6 bases and J shed 1 base, with 12 bases lying between them. CDR1 and CDR2 from the germline V gene are MNHEY and SVGEGT. The CDR3 is 14 amino acids. CDR3 sequence (DNA): TGTGCCAGCAGCCCCCAGACAGGGAACACTGAAGCTTTCTTT. It translates to CASSPQTGNTEAFF.

The chain recombines TRBV9 with TRBJ1-2; D unclear. Germline-derived CDR1 and CDR2 are SGDLS and YYNGEE. The CDR3 spans 12 residues. V was clipped by 5 bases and J by 2 bases, with 7 bases between them. The CDR3 nucleotides are TGTGCCAGCAGGGGAGGGAACTATGGCTACACCTTC. The encoded protein is CASRGGNYGYTF.

The rearrangement uses TRBV5-4 and TRBJ1-1; tentative D call: TRBD1 (5 bases). CDR1 SGHNT and CDR2 YYREEE come from the germline V gene (reference sequence). With 4 bases removed from V and 2 bases from J, the gap between germline ends came to 12 bases. The CDR3 runs 14 residues. DNA of the CDR3: TGTGCCAGCAGCCATCAGGGAAAAAACACTGAAGCTTTCTTT. Translation: CASSHQGKNTEAFF.

The chain is built from TRBV5-6 and TRBJ2-2; D call uncertain. Germline CDR1 reads SGHDT; CDR2 reads YYEEEE. CDR3 size: 13 residues. Trimming took off 1 base at V and 6 bases at J, with 7 bases between the two ends. CDR3 region: CASSLNTPGELFF. The DNA for the CDR3 is TGTGCCAGCAGCTTGAACACCCCCGGGGAGCTGTTTTTT.

V and J are TRBV5-1 and TRBJ1-4, with TRBD1 matching 9 bases. The germline gives CDR1 SGHRS, CDR2 YFSETQ. Trimming removed 2 bases from V and 8 bases from J; junction bases left unmatched: 25. The CDR3 covers 21 residues. The CDR3 nucleotides read TGCGCCAGCAGCTTTGCGAACGGGACAGGGAGTGAGTTGGCCGTTCGAGAAAAACTGTTTTTT. Amino acid sequence: CASSFANGTGSELAVREKLFF.

The genes are TRBV7-3 and TRBJ2-3, with D hard to call. Germline CDR1 SGHTA, CDR2 FQGTGA. This CDR3 contains 14 residues. V lost 4 bases and J 2 bases, leaving 10 bases between the germline ends. CDR3 nucleotide sequence: TGTGCCAGCAGCTCTGAACAGTACACAGATACGCAGTATTTT. This translates into CASSSEQYTDTQYF.

Comment on this clone: The sample holds other DNA sequences that translate to the same CDR3. This chain's CDR3 is CASSPTGTGSNQPQHF. The CDR3 nucleotides are TGTGCCAGCTCACCTACCGGGACAGGGAGCAATCAGCCCCAGCATTTT. The chain employs TRBV18 and TRBJ1-5, with TRBD1 identical over 9 bases. The CDR3 has 16 amino acids. From germline, CDR1 is KGHSH and CDR2 LQKENI. V shed 3 bases and J 1 base; nucleotides not matched to a gene: 4.